The TCR beta chain described here comes from a study of CD8+ T cells in alopecia areata. Overall study context: Treatment ran 6 to 18 months, with 6 months of follow-up afterward. Study-level results: A large proportion of expanded lesional clones were detected persisting in scalp and blood during tofacitinib.

V dropped 7 bases and J dropped 0 bases, with 10 bases sitting between them. The CDR3 runs 14 residues. Germline V lookup: CDR1 SNHLY, CDR2 FYNNEI. As to treatment: oral pan-JAK inhibitor, 5-10 mg twice daily. On this clone: Its target is unknown.

Sequencing templates came from extracted RNA that was reverse transcribed into cDNA. Using immunoSEQ multiplex PCR, the repertoire was profiled, and TCRdb retains in-frame clones only, with some absent. The top ten hold about a sixth of the sample, which has approximately 100,000 clones, just under 60% seen once. The rearrangement uses TRBV2 and TRBJ2-4, with TRBD1 as a possible D gene (6 bases). The source is a human donor with alopecia areata. The source material was CD8+ T cells sorted from blood, sampled around week 55, from a patient treated with tofacitinib. The CDR3 is CASNPGVAKNIQYF. The CDR3 nucleotides read TGTGCCAGCAACCCAGGGGTAGCCAAAAACATTCAGTACTTC. Full variable domain (remainder filled in from reference TRBV2 and TRBJ2-4): EPEVTQTPSHQVTQMGQEVILRCVPISNHLYFYWYRQILGQKVEFLVSFYNNEISEKSEIFDDQFSVERPDGSNFTLKIRSTKLEDSAMYFCASNPGVAKNIQYFGAGTRLSVL.